This T cell receptor (beta chain) was obtained from a study of cytomegalovirus exposure and HLA in healthy donors. Whole-study results and caveats: From TCR beta sequences, most subjects' HLA-A and HLA-B alleles were reportedly predicted accurately.

This clone was observed a single time. Its target is not known. The CDR3 loop spans 14 amino acids. Trimming removed 1 base at V and 5 bases at J, with 11 bases between. Germline CDR1 is SEHNR and CDR2 is FQNEAQ (reference sequence). The PCR contained 60 Vbeta and 13 Jbeta primers. Generated by immunoSEQ multiplex PCR, the TCRdb table keeps only in-frame clones and is missing some. The sample lists approximately 100,000 clones, roughly 71% occurring once. The sequence was collected from a man between 45 and 60 years old in good health and CMV-seronegative. Specimen: PBMCs. V gene TRBV7-9 combines with J gene TRBJ1-1, with a possible D match to TRBD1 (5 bases). This chain's CDR3 is CASSLGQTRTEAFF. DNA of the CDR3: TGTGCCAGCAGCTTAGGACAGACAAGGACTGAAGCTTTCTTT.